Below, 5 T cell receptor beta chains from the same sample are listed, as sequenced in a study of T cells in Graves' hyperthyroidism and ophthalmopathy. Amplification targeted TCR beta CDR3 regions from RNA transcripts. TCR CDR3 underwent first-round RT-PCR with the HTBI primer set. Via MiXCR, TCRdb re-called the multiplex PCR reads, giving one row per CDR3 protein. The sample has under 350,000 distinct CDR3 sequences; 18% are singletons. The sequenced sample consisted of blood. The receptors here all came from a woman in her 50s with Graves' hyperthyroidism.

V is TRBV30 and J is TRBJ2-5; perhaps TRBD2 as D (5 bases). The CDR3 totals 12 residues. Trimming stripped 3 bases from V and 4 bases from J, with 9 bases between. Germline-derived CDR1 and CDR2 are GTSNPN and SVGIG (reference sequence). This CDR3 is CAWSSGGETQYF. The CDR3 DNA sequence: TGTGCCTGGAGCTCTGGAGGAGAGACCCAGTACTTC.

This clonotype was seen a handful of times. The chain combines TRBV15 with TRBJ1-6; D not certain. The germline gives CDR1 LNHNV, CDR2 YYDKDF (reference sequence). V shed 0 bases and J shed 7 bases, with 16 bases lying between them. CDR3 length equals 17 residues. CDR3: CATSREPMGFGNSPLHF. CDR3 coding DNA: TGTGCCACCAGCAGAGAACCGATGGGTTTTGGGAATTCACCCCTCCACTTT.

This clonotype was observed at least ten times. J is TRBJ2-5 and V is TRBV7-3, with 8 bases aligning to TRBD1. This CDR3 is built from 14 residues. In germline, CDR1 is SGHTA, CDR2 FQGTGA. V lost 5 bases, J lost 5 bases, and 7 bases stayed unmatched. In DNA, the CDR3 is TGTGCCAGCAGCACAGACAGGGGTGGGGAGACCCAGTACTTC. Its protein is CASSTDRGGETQYF.

This clonotype came up many times. The chain joins TRBV28 to TRBJ2-7, with D possibly matching TRBD1 (6 bases). The CDR3 runs 14 residues. The V and J ends lost 2 bases and 1 base respectively, with 9 bases between them. Germline V gene lookup returns CDR1 MDHEN and CDR2 SYDVKM. CDR3 amino acids: CASSLADRSYEQYF. CDR3 bases: TGTGCCAGCAGTTTAGCTGACAGGTCCTACGAGCAGTACTTC.

In its sample, this clonotype was seen many times. A junction end diverges from the germline sequence, so it may reflect a read error. V usage is TRBV20-1 and J usage is TRBJ2-7; 10 bases are a match to TRBD2. Germline assignment: CDR1 DFQATT and CDR2 SNEGSKA (reference sequence). There are 13 residues in the CDR3. The CDR3 region has the DNA TGCAGTGCGTTGACTAGCGGGTCCTACGATTGGAACTTC. As protein: CSALTSGSYDWNF.